This T cell receptor (beta chain) was found in a study of somatic mutations in cytotoxic T cells in rheumatoid arthritis. Only in-frame clones appear in the TCRdb table, and some are missing; sequencing was by immunoSEQ multiplex PCR. The table shows about 8,600 clones, with roughly 76% occurring only once. This clone was seen only once. J lost 3 bases, V lost 5 bases, and 5 bases had no gene match. The CDR3 length is 14 residues. Per the germline V gene, CDR1 is SGHVS and CDR2 is FQNEAQ. Sequenced sample: CD8+ T cells sorted from blood. This receptor was taken from a woman aged 45-65 years in good health. This rearrangement joins TRBV7-8 to TRBJ2-7, with 9 bases lining up with TRBD1. This chain's CDR3 is CASSQRTGDYEQYF. The CDR3 region has the DNA TGTGCCAGCAGCCAAAGGACAGGGGACTACGAGCAGTACTTC.